What follows describes a single TCR beta chain. Antigen specificity is unknown. TCRdb ran MiXCR on the RACE reads and lists one entry per CDR3 protein. This table has some 180,000 distinct CDR3 sequences, about a fifth appearing once. The record originates from a study of human T cells and chemical hapten exposure. Broader study findings: There was a positive correlation between PT1 expanded TCR counts and patch test score.

The J segment lost 2 bases and the V segment lost 5 bases, leaving 5 bases of the junction unmatched. This CDR3 is built from 14 residues. Germline CDR1 is SQVTM and CDR2 is ANQGSEA. Time point here: patch test 1, 2 weeks after DPC sensitization. Regarding treatment: therapeutic diphenylcyclopropenone sensitization with weekly scalp DPC. Patients had alopecia, were aged 18 to 70, and were not pregnant. The chain uses TRBV29-1 and TRBJ2-1; 8 bases are a match to TRBD2. The sequences come from whole blood, collected in connection with sensitization to the hapten diphenylcyclopropenone (DPC). The receptor's source is a woman in her 50s with alopecia areata. Some clones in this sample may be carry-over from other donors' samples. The CDR3 nucleotides read TGCAGCGTTTCTACTAGCGGCGCCTACAATGAGCAGTTCTTC. This gives the protein CSVSTSGAYNEQFF.